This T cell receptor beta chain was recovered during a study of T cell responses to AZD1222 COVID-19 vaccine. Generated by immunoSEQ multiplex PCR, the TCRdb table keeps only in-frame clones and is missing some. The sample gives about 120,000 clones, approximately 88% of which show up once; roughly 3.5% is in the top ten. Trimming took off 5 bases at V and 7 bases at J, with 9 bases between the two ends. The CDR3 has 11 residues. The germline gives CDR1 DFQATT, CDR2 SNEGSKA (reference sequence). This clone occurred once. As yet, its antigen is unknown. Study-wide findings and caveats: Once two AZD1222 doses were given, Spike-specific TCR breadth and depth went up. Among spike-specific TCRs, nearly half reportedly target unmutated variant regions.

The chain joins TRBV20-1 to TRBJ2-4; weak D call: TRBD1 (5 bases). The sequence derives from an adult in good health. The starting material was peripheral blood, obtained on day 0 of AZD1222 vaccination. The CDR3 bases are TGCAGTGCTTCCAGGGTGAACATTCAGTACTTC. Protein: CSASRVNIQYF.